Listed below are T cell receptor beta chains from one sample, sequenced in a study of cytomegalovirus exposure and HLA in healthy donors. Clones were sequenced by immunoSEQ multiplex PCR, and TCRdb holds only the in-frame ones, with some missing. The profile shows under 200,000 clones, 70% to 80% of them singletons. Sequenced input: PBMCs. The source of these receptors is a woman between 50 and 59 years old in good health and CMV-seronegative. Both conserved end residues are part of each CDR3. The D gene is left open where the match is weak. Clone size is stated in some rows and not others, as once, few, many or a class when expanded.

TRBV28	15	TRBD2	TRBJ2-7	-	CASSLTSGRAYEQYF	TGTGCCAGCAGTTTGACTAGCGGGAGAGCTTACGAGCAGTACTTC
TRBV9	13	-	TRBJ2-5	-	CASSPQGGETQYF	TGTGCCAGCAGCCCCCAAGGGGGAGAGACCCAGTACTTC
TRBV5-6	16	TRBD2	TRBJ2-2	-	CASSESGGGDTGELFF	TGTGCCAGCAGCGAAAGCGGGGGGGGAGATACCGGGGAGCTGTTTTTT
TRBV5-6	16	TRBD1	TRBJ2-3	few	CASSIPGQGLGDTQYF	TGTGCCAGCAGCATCCCGGGACAGGGCCTTGGGGATACGCAGTATTTT
TRBV30	14	TRBD2	TRBJ2-1	-	CAWSSSGGGHEQFF	TGTGCCTGGAGTTCTAGCGGGGGTGGGCATGAGCAGTTCTTC
TRBV5-1	12	-	TRBJ2-7	-	CASSPGSVEQYF	TGCGCCAGCAGCCCGGGTTCGGTCGAGCAGTACTTC
TRBV2	17	-	TRBJ1-5	-	CASSEDQLTGSAQPQHF	TGTGCCAGCAGTGAAGATCAGTTGACAGGTTCTGCGCAGCCCCAGCATTTT
TRBV6-6	15	TRBD1	TRBJ1-6	-	CASTPTGGYNSPLHF	TGTGCCAGCACCCCGACAGGGGGCTATAATTCACCCCTCCACTTT
TRBV4-3	15	TRBD1	TRBJ2-3	-	CASSQAPGQTGSQYF	TGCGCCAGCAGCCAGGCCCCGGGACAGACGGGATCGCAGTATTTT
TRBV4-3	15	TRBD2	TRBJ2-1	-	CASSHTLAGVNEQFF	TGCGCCAGCAGCCATACCCTAGCGGGTGTCAATGAGCAGTTCTTC
TRBV5-1	15	TRBD2	TRBJ2-2	-	CASRLAGGSTGELFF	TGCGCCAGCAGACTAGCGGGAGGTAGCACCGGGGAGCTGTTTTTT
TRBV7-2	15	TRBD1	TRBJ1-4	once	CASSRTGDINEKLFF	TGTGCCAGCAGCCGGACAGGGGATATTAATGAAAAACTGTTTTTT
TRBV11-2	19	TRBD2	TRBJ2-1	few	CASSLGGLAGVSSLNEQFF	TGTGCCAGCAGCTTAGGGGGACTAGCGGGAGTCTCCTCTTTAAATGAGCAGTTCTTC
TRBV27	17	-	TRBJ2-1	once	CASSLSPRVSSYNEQFF	TGTGCCAGCAGTTTATCCCCCAGGGTAAGCTCCTACAATGAGCAGTTCTTC
TRBV6-5	12	-	TRBJ1-6	once	CASSRTQSPLHF	TGTGCCAGCAGCCGGACACAGTCACCCCTCCACTTT
TRBV28	16	-	TRBJ1-1	-	CASSSTGVPRNTEAFF	TGTGCCAGCAGTTCTACGGGTGTTCCGAGAAACACTGAAGCTTTCTTT
TRBV7-9	14	-	TRBJ1-6	few	CASSPTWGHPPLHF	TGTGCCAGCAGCCCGACATGGGGGCATCCACCCCTCCACTTT
TRBV7-7	13	-	TRBJ1-5	-	CASSPSPNQPQHF	TGTGCTAGCAGTCCATCCCCCAATCAGCCCCAGCATTTT
TRBV18	14	-	TRBJ1-1	-	CASSPRQLNTEAFF	TGTGCCAGCTCACCAAGACAGTTGAACACTGAAGCTTTCTTT
TRBV15	15	TRBD1	TRBJ1-1	-	CATSREGTGNTEAFF	TGTGCCACCAGCAGAGAAGGGACAGGGAACACTGAAGCTTTCTTT
TRBV7-9	12	-	TRBJ1-2	-	CSSNTEFYGYTF	TGTTCCAGCAACACAGAGTTCTATGGCTACACCTTC
TRBV11-2	13	-	TRBJ2-5	-	CASSLKARETQYF	TGTGCCAGCAGCTTAAAAGCACGGGAGACCCAGTACTTC
TRBV6-5	15	-	TRBJ2-5	once	CASTPYRAGEETQYF	TGTGCCAGCACCCCTTACAGGGCAGGGGAAGAGACCCAGTACTTC
TRBV7-6	14	-	TRBJ2-3	-	CASSLGGFTDTQYF	TGTGCCAGCAGCTTAGGAGGGTTCACAGATACGCAGTATTTT
TRBV7-6	12	TRBD1	TRBJ2-7	-	CASSRQGYEQYF	TGTGCCAGCAGCAGACAGGGCTACGAGCAGTACTTC
TRBV2	14	-	TRBJ1-4	-	CASSEESQGEKLFF	TGTGCCAGCAGTGAAGAGTCCCAGGGTGAAAAACTGTTTTTT
TRBV5-1	15	-	TRBJ1-1	-	CASSPRQPLDTEAFF	TGCGCCAGCAGCCCAAGACAGCCTTTAGACACTGAAGCTTTCTTT
TRBV7-2	12	-	TRBJ2-7	-	CASSPDRDEQYF	TGTGCCAGCAGCCCCGACAGAGACGAGCAGTACTTC
TRBV6-6	15	TRBD1	TRBJ2-2	-	CASRPQGWGTGELFF	TGTGCCAGCAGGCCACAGGGGTGGGGCACCGGGGAGCTGTTTTTT
TRBV2	15	-	TRBJ2-1	-	CASSDSGPPYNEQFF	TGTGCCAGCAGTGATAGCGGCCCCCCCTACAATGAGCAGTTCTTC
TRBV7-9	17	-	TRBJ1-1	-	CASSLGSMGQGFTEAFF	TGTGCCAGCAGCTTAGGTTCCATGGGGCAGGGGTTTACTGAAGCTTTCTTT
TRBV4-2	16	TRBD2	TRBJ2-3	once	CASSQLRTSDRDTQYF	TGTGCCAGCAGCCAGTTAAGGACTAGCGACCGCGATACGCAGTATTTT
TRBV18	17	-	TRBJ1-1	-	CASSGGIGVRTDTEAFF	TGTGCCAGCTCAGGGGGGATTGGGGTTCGTACGGACACTGAAGCTTTCTTT
TRBV6-5	13	-	TRBJ2-7	-	CASSRLSGYEQYF	TGTGCCAGCAGTCGCCTTAGCGGCTACGAGCAGTACTTC
TRBV6-5	15	TRBD2	TRBJ2-7	once	CASSYSGVREGEQYF	TGTGCCAGCAGTTACTCGGGCGTCCGGGAGGGCGAGCAGTACTTC
TRBV19	15	-	TRBJ1-5	-	CASSINRYSNQPQHF	TGTGCCAGTAGTATCAACAGATATAGCAATCAGCCCCAGCATTTT
TRBV15	13	-	TRBJ1-5	once	CATSGTQNQPQHF	TGTGCCACCAGCGGGACACAGAATCAGCCCCAGCATTTT
TRBV27	17	TRBD2	TRBJ2-7	-	CASSLSPTSGSSYEQYF	TGTGCCAGCAGTTTATCCCCAACTAGCGGGAGTTCCTACGAGCAGTACTTC
TRBV7-2	15	TRBD2	TRBJ2-1	-	CASRRGTGSYNEQFF	TGTGCCAGCAGGCGGGGGACCGGCTCCTACAATGAGCAGTTCTTC
TRBV2	12	-	TRBJ2-7	-	CASRSGEREQYF	TGTGCCAGCAGATCAGGGGAAAGAGAGCAGTACTTC
TRBV6-1	14	TRBD2	TRBJ2-7	-	CASSARSGAYEQYF	TGTGCCAGCAGTGCCCGGAGCGGGGCCTACGAGCAGTACTTC
TRBV28	15	-	TRBJ2-3	-	CASRVGGGRGDTQYF	TGTGCCAGCAGGGTGGGGGGAGGGAGGGGGGATACGCAGTATTTT